Listed here are 26 T cell receptor beta chains from one sample, sequenced in a study of cytomegalovirus exposure and HLA in healthy donors. Here immunoSEQ multiplex PCR was the method, and the copy in TCRdb shows in-frame clones only, minus some. The sample includes tens of thousands of clones, 95% to 98% of them seen just once. Source material: PBMCs. The receptors come from a man aged 18-30 years in good health and CMV-seronegative.

The chain uses TRBV5-1 and TRBJ2-2; no clear D. Germline V gene lookup returns CDR1 SGHRS and CDR2 YFSETQ. V lost 0 bases, J lost 0 bases, and 3 bases lay in between. CDR3 length equals 14 residues. In DNA, the CDR3 is TGCGCCAGCAGCTTGGACACGAACACCGGGGAGCTGTTTTTT. Translating it yields CASSLDTNTGELFF. Combining the CDR3 with reference TRBV5-1 and TRBJ2-2 gives the whole variable domain KAGVTQTPRYLIKTRGQQVTLSCSPISGHRSVSWYQQTPGQGLQFLFEYFSETQRNKGNFPGRFSGRQFSNSRSEMNVSTLELGDSALYLCASSLDTNTGELFFGEGSRLTVL.

The V call is TRBV5-6, the J call TRBJ2-7; 9 bases are a match to TRBD1. This CDR3 has 15 amino acids. Germline CDR1 reads SGHDT; CDR2 reads YYEEEE. The V and J ends lost 0 bases and 2 bases, in that order; junction bases with no gene match: 3. In nucleotides, the CDR3 is TGTGCCAGCAGCTTGGTTGGACAGGGGCCCTACGAGCAGTACTTC. It encodes CASSLVGQGPYEQYF. Complete variable domain (other parts from reference TRBV5-6 and TRBJ2-7): DAGVTQSPTHLIKTRGQQVTLRCSPKSGHDTVSWYQQALGQGPQFIFQYYEEEERQRGNFPDRFSGHQFPNYSSELNVNALLLGDSALYLCASSLVGQGPYEQYFGPGTRLTVT.

The chain is built from TRBV7-8 and TRBJ2-5, with 8 bases lining up with TRBD2. V dropped 4 bases and J dropped 4; count of bases not matched to a gene: 8. This CDR3 comprises 15 residues. CDR1 SGHVS and CDR2 FQNEAQ come from the germline V gene. The CDR3 here is CASSSYAGGGETQYF. In nucleotides, the CDR3 is TGTGCCAGCAGCTCCTATGCGGGAGGAGGAGAGACCCAGTACTTC.

The rearrangement joins TRBV10-3 to TRBJ2-7; a possible D gene is TRBD2 (5 bases). Deletions cut 2 bases from V and 6 bases from J, with 11 bases between. The CDR3 is 13 amino acids. The germline V gene encodes CDR1 ENHRY and CDR2 SYGVKD. The CDR3 bases are TGTGCCATCAGTGAGAGTCCCAGCGGCGAGCAGTACGTC. This codes for CAISESPSGEQYV.

This rearrangement joins TRBV12-5 to TRBJ1-1, with TRBD1 as a possible D gene (6 bases). Trimming pared 4 bases from V and 3 bases from J, leaving 12 bases between. From germline, CDR1 is LGHNT and CDR2 FRNRAP. The CDR3 extends over 14 amino acids. The chain's CDR3 is CASGSNREYTEAFF. The CDR3 region has the DNA TGTGCTAGTGGTTCGAACAGGGAATACACTGAAGCTTTCTTT.

The genes are TRBV28 and TRBJ1-4, with a weak D call TRBD1 (6 bases). Germline CDR1 reads MDHEN; CDR2 reads SYDVKM. CDR3 size: 14 residues. Trimming took 5 bases from V and 13 from J, leaving 20 bases between them. Here the CDR3 reads CASSQGHPRLSLFF. In DNA, the CDR3 is TGTGCCAGCAGTCAGGGACATCCGAGGTTGTCACTGTTTTTT.

CDR3 DNA sequence: TGTGCCAGCAGCCCCGGGAGGGGCACTGAAGCTTTCTTT. It codes for CASSPGRGTEAFF. This rearrangement joins TRBV7-9 to TRBJ1-1, with D maybe TRBD1 (5 bases). The CDR3 runs 13 residues. The V gene's germline CDR1 is SEHNR and CDR2 FQNEAQ (reference sequence). V lost 5 bases to trimming and J lost 4 bases, with 11 bases between them.

The chain has TRBV28 and TRBJ2-6; TRBD1 matches 9 bases. Per the germline V gene, CDR1 is MDHEN and CDR2 is SYDVKM. With V trimmed by 6 bases and J by 4 bases, 10 bases remained unmatched. The CDR3 runs 17 residues. CDR3 in amino acids: CASSRKQGARGANVLTF. The DNA of the CDR3 is TGTGCCAGCAGCAGGAAACAGGGGGCGAGGGGGGCCAACGTCCTGACTTTC.

The rearrangement uses TRBV2 and TRBJ2-3; TRBD2 aligns across 8 bases. After removal of 7 bases from V and 5 bases from J, the junction contained 11 bases not matched to a gene. Per germline, CDR1 SNHLY and CDR2 FYNNEI. The CDR3 covers 15 residues. CDR3 loop: CASKGGSGIGDTQYF. The CDR3 DNA reads as TGTGCCAGCAAGGGCGGTAGCGGGATTGGAGATACGCAGTATTTT.

V and J are TRBV25-1 and TRBJ2-2; 10 bases agree with TRBD1. V lost 1 base to trimming and J lost 6 bases; unmatched junction nucleotides: 5. This CDR3 comprises 16 residues. Germline-derived CDR1 and CDR2 are MGHDK and SYGVNS. CDR3 DNA: TGTGCCAGCAGTGAATTTGGACAGGGGGATGCCGGGGAGCTGTTTTTT. Its protein product is CASSEFGQGDAGELFF. The entire variable domain, with the rest obtained from reference TRBV25-1 and TRBJ2-2, is as follows: EADIYQTPRYLVIGTGKKITLECSQTMGHDKMYWYQQDPGMELHLIHYSYGVNSTEKGDLSSESTVSRIRTEHFPLTLESARPSHTSQYLCASSEFGQGDAGELFFGEGSRLTVL.

The rearrangement joins TRBV5-1 to TRBJ2-2; the match to TRBD2 covers 10 bases. V shed 5 bases, J shed 3 bases, and the junction held 10 bases outside the gene matches. This CDR3 is 17 amino acids long. Germline CDR1 and CDR2: SGHRS and YFSETQ. CDR3 sequence: CASRDPTSGSYTGELFF. CDR3 DNA: TGCGCCAGCAGAGACCCGACTAGCGGGTCATACACCGGGGAGCTGTTTTTT.

Here the CDR3 reads CATSQDKRTEAFF. CDR3 sequence (DNA): TGTGCCACCAGCCAAGACAAGCGGACTGAAGCTTTCTTT. The chain joins TRBV15 to TRBJ1-1; D is unclear. CDR1 is LNHNV, CDR2 YYDKDF, per germline (reference sequence). Trimming left V 5 bases short and J 5 bases short, with 12 bases between. This CDR3 contains 13 residues.

The V call is TRBV2, the J call TRBJ1-5; unclear D gene. There are 13 residues in the CDR3. Trimming removed 4 bases from V and 7 bases from J, with 11 bases in between. The germline gives CDR1 SNHLY, CDR2 FYNNEI. This chain's CDR3 is CASSVAVLQPQHF. CDR3 DNA: TGTGCCAGCAGTGTGGCAGTGTTACAGCCCCAGCATTTT.

The CDR3 DNA follows: TGTGCCAGCAGCTCGGGACAGGGAATCACAGATACGCAGTATTTT. Amino acid sequence: CASSSGQGITDTQYF. This chain links TRBV7-2 with TRBJ2-3; TRBD1 agrees at 9 bases. V was clipped by 4 bases and J by 2 bases; unmatched bases: 4. CDR1 is SGHTA, CDR2 FQGNSA, per germline. The length of the CDR3 is 15 residues.

The chain uses TRBV30 and TRBJ2-2; 8 bases line up with TRBD2. V was clipped by 3 bases and J by 3 bases; unmatched bases: 6. The CDR3 loop spans 15 amino acids. Per germline, CDR1 GTSNPN and CDR2 SVGIG (reference sequence). The CDR3 is CAWSKREIDTGELFF. The CDR3 region has the DNA TGTGCCTGGAGCAAGCGGGAGATCGACACCGGGGAGCTGTTTTTT.

The chain carries TRBV19 and TRBJ2-6; D unresolved. The CDR3 consists of 17 residues. CDR1 is LNHDA and CDR2 is SQIVND in the germline V gene (reference sequence). Trimming shortened V by 3 bases and J by 0 bases, and 12 bases separated the two germline ends. Here the CDR3 reads CASSIFRVFSGANVLTF. In nucleotides, the CDR3 is TGTGCCAGTAGTATTTTTCGGGTGTTCTCTGGGGCCAACGTCCTGACTTTC.

The rearrangement links TRBV10-3 to TRBJ2-7; tentatively, D is TRBD2 (5 bases). Trimming took off 10 bases at V and 2 bases at J, with 18 bases between the two ends. CDR1 and CDR2 (germline): ENHRY, SYGVKD. The CDR3 is made up of 14 amino acids. In DNA, the CDR3 is TGTGCCACCATACCCGGGGAAGGGACCTACGAGCAGTACTTC. Residues: CATIPGEGTYEQYF.

V usage is TRBV28 and J usage is TRBJ2-7; D perhaps matches TRBD2 (7 bases). This CDR3 region has 16 residues. V lost 5 bases, J lost 0 bases, and 17 bases lay in between. Germline V gene data show CDR1 as MDHEN and CDR2 as SYDVKM. The CDR3 reads CASSKGGALSSYEQYF. CDR3 DNA: TGTGCCAGCAGTAAAGGGGGGGCCCTAAGCTCCTACGAGCAGTACTTC.

The chain recombines TRBV6-1 with TRBJ1-3; TRBD1 aligns across 8 bases. This CDR3 spans 15 amino acids. V was clipped by 8 bases and J by 7 bases; unmatched bases: 13. Germline lookup yields CDR1 MNHNS and CDR2 SASEGT. CDR3 sequence reads: CASLTDRGSGNTIYF. The CDR3 nucleotides read TGTGCCAGCCTTACCGACAGGGGAAGCGGCAACACCATATATTTT.

V gene TRBV10-1 combines with J gene TRBJ2-1; TRBD1 aligns across 8 bases. Trimming cost V 3 bases and J 5 bases; bases outside gene matches: 3. Germline-derived CDR1 and CDR2 are WNHNN and SYGVQD (reference sequence). The CDR3 extends over 14 amino acids. CDR3 sequence: CASSDGTGNNEQFF. The CDR3 DNA reads as TGCGCCAGCAGTGACGGGACAGGCAACAATGAGCAGTTCTTC.

This chain connects TRBV5-5 to TRBJ2-2; D perhaps matches TRBD2 (5 bases). This CDR3 is 14 amino acids long. Trimming shortened V by 2 bases and J by 5 bases, and 10 bases separated the two germline ends. The germline V gene encodes CDR1 SGHKS and CDR2 YYEKEE (reference sequence). The CDR3: CASSFGIFTGELFF. The CDR3 DNA reads TGTGCCAGCAGCTTCGGGATATTTACCGGGGAGCTGTTTTTT. Drawing the rest from reference TRBV5-5 and TRBJ2-2, the complete variable domain is DAGVTQSPTHLIKTRGQQVTLRCSPISGHKSVSWYQQVLGQGPQFIFQYYEKEERGRGNFPDRFSARQFPNYSSELNVNALLLGDSALYLCASSFGIFTGELFFGEGSRLTVL.

This clone was detected once. This chain uses TRBV19 with TRBJ2-7, with a weak D call TRBD1 (6 bases). This CDR3 region has 15 residues. V was cut by 6 bases and J by 2 bases, with 17 bases left in between. CDR1 is LNHDA, CDR2 SQIVND, per germline (reference sequence). The CDR3 nucleotides read TGTGCCAGTAGATCCCAAGGGGGTGAGACCTACGAGCAGTACTTC. It encodes CASRSQGGETYEQYF.

J is TRBJ1-1 and V is TRBV2; 7 bases match TRBD1. Trimming removed 6 bases from V and 5 bases from J; junction bases left unmatched: 9. Germline V CDR1 and CDR2: SNHLY, FYNNEI. The CDR3 contains 14 residues. The CDR3 sequence is CASSRQGGETEAFF. The CDR3 nucleotides are TGTGCCAGCAGCCGACAGGGAGGTGAAACTGAAGCTTTCTTT.

The rearrangement uses TRBV7-9 and TRBJ2-1; TRBD2 aligns across 10 bases. The CDR3 sequence is 17 residues long. Germline-derived CDR1 and CDR2 are SEHNR and FQNEAQ (reference sequence). V lost 1 base and J lost 15; bases outside the gene matches: 18. This CDR3 reads CASSLVSSLAGDSIRFF. CDR3 DNA: TGTGCCAGCAGCTTAGTATCTTCCCTAGCGGGAGACTCGATCCGGTTCTTC. Using reference TRBV7-9 and TRBJ2-1 for the parts outside the CDR3, the full variable domain is DTGVSQNPRHKITKRGQNVTFRCDPISEHNRLYWYRQTLGQGPEFLTYFQNEAQLEKSRLLSDRFSAERPKGSFSTLEIQRTEQGDSAMYLCASSLVSSLAGDSIRFFGPGTRLTVL.

The V call is TRBV30, the J call TRBJ2-5; D gene uncertain. CDR1 and CDR2 from the germline V gene are GTSNPN and SVGIG (reference sequence). The CDR3 runs 13 residues. The germline V and J ends were trimmed by 0 bases and 2 bases, with 7 bases remaining between them. The CDR3 DNA reads TGTGCCTGGAGTGTAAACGAGCAAGAGACCCAGTACTTC. This sequence encodes CAWSVNEQETQYF.

This chain uses TRBV15 with TRBJ2-3, with D hard to call. The CDR3 sequence is 13 residues long. V lost 0 bases and J lost 6, with 7 bases in between. From germline, CDR1 is LNHNV and CDR2 YYDKDF (reference sequence). CDR3 protein: CATSRDLEDTQYF. The CDR3 coding sequence is TGTGCCACCAGCAGAGACTTGGAGGATACGCAGTATTTT.